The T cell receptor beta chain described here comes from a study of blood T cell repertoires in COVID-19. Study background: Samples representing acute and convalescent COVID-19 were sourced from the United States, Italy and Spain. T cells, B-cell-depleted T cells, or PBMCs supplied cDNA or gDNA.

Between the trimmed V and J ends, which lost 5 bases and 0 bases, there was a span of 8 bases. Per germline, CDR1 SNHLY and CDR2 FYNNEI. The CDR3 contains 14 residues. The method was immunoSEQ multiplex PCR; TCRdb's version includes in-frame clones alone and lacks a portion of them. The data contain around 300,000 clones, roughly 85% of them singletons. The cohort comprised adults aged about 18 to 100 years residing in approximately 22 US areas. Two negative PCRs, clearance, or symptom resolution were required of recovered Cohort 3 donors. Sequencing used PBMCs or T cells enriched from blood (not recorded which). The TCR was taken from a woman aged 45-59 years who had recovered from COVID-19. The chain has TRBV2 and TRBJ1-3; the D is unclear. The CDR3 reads CASSTPVSGNTIYF. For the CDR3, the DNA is TGTGCCAGCAGTACCCCGGTCTCTGGAAACACCATATATTTT.